What follows are 23 T cell receptor beta chains derived from one specimen sequenced in a study of cytotoxic CD8 clonotypes in ibrutinib-treated CLL. Profiled with immunoSEQ multiplex PCR; TCRdb holds only in-frame clones, not every one. Of about 270,000 clones in the sample, around 69% are singletons; the top ten hold around 5.1%. Material: PBMCs, obtained at disease progression, from a patient treated with ibrutinib. These TCRs come from a human donor with chronic lymphocytic leukemia.

Of note for this clone: Other DNA sequences in the same sample also yield this CDR3. The chain is built from TRBV18 and TRBJ2-7; 8 bases agree with TRBD1. The V gene end was trimmed by 1 base and the J gene end by 3 bases; junction bases not matched to a gene: 2. Germline CDR1 reads KGHSH; CDR2 reads LQKENI. This CDR3 is 14 amino acids long. The CDR3 nucleotides are TGTGCCAGCTCACCACTCGACAGGGGCTACGAGCAGTACTTC. Amino acid sequence: CASSPLDRGYEQYF.

V gene TRBV6-5 combines with J gene TRBJ1-4, with unresolved D. This CDR3 region has 14 residues. The V end was cut by 7 bases, the J end by 3 bases, with 12 bases between. The germline gives CDR1 MNHEY, CDR2 SVGAGI. The chain's CDR3 is CASTKGGANEKLFF. In nucleotides, the CDR3 is TGTGCCAGCACTAAGGGAGGAGCTAATGAAAAACTGTTTTTT.

This clone was observed a handful of times. The chain couples TRBV28 to TRBJ2-7; 7 bases align to TRBD1. Germline V gene data show CDR1 as MDHEN and CDR2 as SYDVKM. V dropped 6 bases and J dropped 0; count of bases not matched to a gene: 5. This CDR3 contains 14 residues. This chain's CDR3 is CASRKQGFSYEQYF. The CDR3 DNA follows: TGTGCCAGCAGAAAACAGGGGTTCTCCTACGAGCAGTACTTC.

The rearrangement uses TRBV12-5 and TRBJ2-3, with D perhaps TRBD2 (6 bases). The CDR3 spans 13 residues. Per germline, CDR1 LGHNT and CDR2 FRNRAP. V lost 10 bases and J lost 2, with 13 bases in between. This CDR3 reads CATPTRSTDTQYF. The CDR3 DNA reads as TGTGCTACTCCGACTAGATCCACAGATACGCAGTATTTT. Full variable domain (outside the CDR3, taken from reference TRBV12-5 and TRBJ2-3): DARVTQTPRHKVTEMGQEVTMRCQPILGHNTVFWYRQTMMQGLELLAYFRNRAPLDDSGMPKDRFSAEMPDATLATLKIQPSEPRDSAVYFCATPTRSTDTQYFGPGTRLTVL.

This chain uses TRBV5-4 with TRBJ2-3, with a possible D match to TRBD2 (5 bases). The germline CDR1 and CDR2 sequences are SGHNT and YYREEE (reference sequence). The CDR3 is made up of 18 amino acids. Trimming removed 6 bases at V and 1 base at J, with 24 bases between. In DNA form, the CDR3 reads TGTGCCAGCACCACGTGGCCAAGCCCGGGATCACGCACAGATACGCAGTATTTT. Translated: CASTTWPSPGSRTDTQYF.

This chain joins TRBV29-1 and TRBJ1-5, with a tentative D call TRBD1 (5 bases). This CDR3 region has 14 residues. The ends were cut back, 4 bases at V and 4 bases at J, with 14 bases in the middle. CDR1 SQVTM and CDR2 ANQGSEA come from the germline V gene. The CDR3 reads CSVVPQGRNQPQHF. The CDR3 DNA reads as TGCAGCGTTGTACCCCAGGGAAGGAATCAGCCCCAGCATTTT.

The V call is TRBV14, the J call TRBJ1-6, with a possible D match to TRBD1 (6 bases). In germline, CDR1 is SGHDN, CDR2 FVKESK. V lost 6 bases to trimming and J lost 7 bases, with 16 bases between them. The CDR3 is 15 amino acids. In DNA form, the CDR3 reads TGTGCCAGCAGACAAACACAGGGATTGAATTCACCCCTCCACTTT. It encodes CASRQTQGLNSPLHF.

This chain joins TRBV5-1 and TRBJ1-4; possibly TRBD1 for D (5 bases). With 4 bases removed from V and 8 bases from J, the gap between germline ends came to 15 bases. Germline CDR1 SGHRS, CDR2 YFSETQ. The CDR3 contains 14 residues. CDR3 in DNA: TGCGCCAGCAGCCCTCACCCCAGGGCAGAAAAACTGTTTTTT. It encodes CASSPHPRAEKLFF.

J is TRBJ1-5 and V is TRBV19; 10 nucleotides agree with TRBD1. The CDR3 covers 17 residues. V lost 5 bases to trimming and J lost 0 bases; unmatched junction nucleotides: 7. From germline, CDR1 is LNHDA and CDR2 SQIVND (reference sequence). The CDR3 DNA sequence: TGTGCCAGTAGTGAATGGACAGGGGGATATAGCAATCAGCCCCAGCATTTT. As protein: CASSEWTGGYSNQPQHF.

The gene calls are TRBV30 and TRBJ2-5; 10 nucleotides align to TRBD2. The CDR3 runs to 14 residues. Germline V CDR1 and CDR2: GTSNPN, SVGIG (reference sequence). The J segment lost 4 bases and the V segment lost 4 bases, leaving 6 bases of the junction unmatched. CDR3 loop: CAWNKRGGPETQYF. In DNA form, the CDR3 reads TGTGCCTGGAATAAGCGGGGGGGCCCAGAGACCCAGTACTTC. The complete variable domain, with remaining parts taken from reference TRBV30 and TRBJ2-5, reads SQTIHQWPATLVQPVGSPLSLECTVEGTSNPNLYWYRQAAGRGLQLLFYSVGIGQISSEVPQNLSASRPQDRQFILSSKKLLLSDSGFYLCAWNKRGGPETQYFGPGTRLLVL.

The gene calls are TRBV19 and TRBJ2-2, with D maybe TRBD2 (5 bases). There are 16 residues in the CDR3. Germline values: CDR1 LNHDA, CDR2 SQIVND (reference sequence). Trimming took off 0 bases at V and 0 bases at J, with 8 bases between the two ends. In DNA, the CDR3 is TGTGCCAGTAGTATAGAAGGGAGAACGAACACCGGGGAGCTGTTTTTT. Translating it yields CASSIEGRTNTGELFF.

V and J are TRBV6-5 and TRBJ2-7; perhaps TRBD2 as D (6 bases). This CDR3 contains 14 residues. The V end lost 5 bases, the J end lost 4 bases, and 15 bases lay between the germline ends. The V gene's germline CDR1 is MNHEY and CDR2 SVGAGI. CDR3 protein: CASSRGFAGYEQYF. DNA of the CDR3: TGTGCCAGCAGTCGGGGGTTTGCAGGGTACGAGCAGTACTTC.

The J gene is TRBJ2-5, the V gene TRBV6-1; D unresolved. V lost 3 bases and J lost 5, with 13 bases in between. Germline V lookup: CDR1 MNHNS, CDR2 SASEGT. CDR3 length: 14 residues. The CDR3: CASSEASPEETQYF. CDR3 DNA sequence: TGTGCCAGCAGTGAGGCCAGCCCGGAGGAGACCCAGTACTTC.

The chain carries TRBV4-1 and TRBJ1-1; tentative D call: TRBD1 (6 bases). Germline CDR1 is MGHRA and CDR2 is YSYEKL. Trimming shortened V by 2 bases and J by 7 bases, and 14 bases separated the two germline ends. This CDR3 region has 14 residues. In DNA, the CDR3 is TGCGCCAGCAGCCAATCGGTCGGGGGCGATGAAGCTTTCTTT. The encoded protein is CASSQSVGGDEAFF.

V is TRBV15 and J is TRBJ2-7; possible D gene TRBD1, 6 bases. The CDR3 is 14 amino acids. Germline V gene sequence: CDR1 LNHNV, CDR2 YYDKDF (reference sequence). The germline V and J ends were trimmed by 4 bases and 3 bases, with 13 bases remaining between them. CDR3 protein: CATSTRDTFYEQYF. Written as DNA, the CDR3 is TGTGCCACCAGCACCCGGGACACCTTCTACGAGCAGTACTTC.

The chain joins TRBV19 to TRBJ2-2, with a tentative D call TRBD2 (6 bases). CDR3 length: 13 amino acids. Per the germline V gene, CDR1 is LNHDA and CDR2 is SQIVND (reference sequence). The germline V and J ends were trimmed by 1 base and 11 bases, with 11 bases remaining between them. CDR3 in amino acids: CASSIVGGTELFF. The CDR3 DNA sequence: TGTGCCAGTAGTATAGTGGGCGGGACCGAGCTGTTTTTT.

This clone has just a few counts. The chain recombines TRBV7-9 with TRBJ1-2; possible D gene TRBD1, 5 bases. The V end lost 0 bases, the J end lost 3 bases, and 8 bases lay between the germline ends. CDR3 length: 14 amino acids. In germline, CDR1 is SEHNR, CDR2 FQNEAQ (reference sequence). The CDR3 DNA reads as TGTGCCAGCAGCTTAGCGGGGCAGGACTATGGCTACACCTTC. Translating gives CASSLAGQDYGYTF.

V usage is TRBV10-1 and J usage is TRBJ1-3; no reliable D call. Germline CDR1 and CDR2: WNHNN and SYGVQD (reference sequence). This CDR3 is 17 amino acids long. The V gene lost 0 bases and the J gene lost 4 bases, with 16 bases spanning the gap. The CDR3 DNA reads as TGCGCCAGCAGTGAGTCGGAGCTACCAACGGGGGGAAACACCATATATTTT. Amino acid sequence: CASSESELPTGGNTIYF.

The gene calls are TRBV28 and TRBJ2-7; D might be TRBD1 (6 bases). Trimming removed 5 bases at V and 0 bases at J, with 20 bases between. The CDR3 is made up of 17 amino acids. In germline, CDR1 is MDHEN, CDR2 SYDVKM. This CDR3 reads CASSSPGQNYFSYEQYF. CDR3 bases: TGTGCCAGCAGTAGCCCTGGACAGAACTACTTCTCCTACGAGCAGTACTTC.

This clone was detected a few times. The chain has TRBV18 and TRBJ2-1; 9 positions match TRBD2. Germline-derived CDR1 and CDR2 are KGHSH and LQKENI. This CDR3 region has 19 residues. After removal of 3 bases from V and 3 bases from J, the junction contained 15 bases not matched to a gene. CDR3 sequence: CASSPPSGVGPLFYNEQFF. In DNA form, the CDR3 reads TGTGCCAGCTCACCCCCTAGCGGGGTTGGGCCCTTATTCTACAATGAGCAGTTCTTC.

This clone appeared a few times. V usage is TRBV5-6 and J usage is TRBJ2-7; D might be TRBD2 (5 bases). V was clipped by 1 base and J by 3 bases, with 11 bases between them. Germline V gene data show CDR1 as SGHDT and CDR2 as YYEEEE. This CDR3 spans 14 amino acids. In nucleotides, the CDR3 is TGTGCCAGCAGCTTGTCCGGGATCTTCTACGAGCAGTACTTC. Protein: CASSLSGIFYEQYF.

The genes are TRBV18 and TRBJ1-2; no clear D gene. This CDR3 spans 16 amino acids. CDR1 and CDR2 (germline): KGHSH, LQKENI. Trimming cost V 2 bases and J 4 bases, with 17 bases left between them. The CDR3, as DNA: TGTGCCAGCTCACCATCCGGCCCCCCGAACACCTATGGCTACACCTTC. This encodes CASSPSGPPNTYGYTF.

J is TRBJ2-7 and V is TRBV27; D is possibly TRBD1 (5 bases). This CDR3 comprises 14 residues. Trimming shortened V by 5 bases and J by 8 bases, and 19 bases separated the two germline ends. Germline CDR1 is MNHEY and CDR2 is SMNVEV (reference sequence). This CDR3 is CASSLEGVPDKQYF. DNA for the CDR3: TGTGCCAGCAGTCTCGAAGGGGTGCCGGACAAGCAGTACTTC.